The next 18 T cell receptor beta chains were all read from a single sample in a study of T cell responses to AZD1222 COVID-19 vaccine. Method: immunoSEQ multiplex PCR; TCRdb's copy keeps in-frame clones and lacks some. Of fewer than 110,000 clones listed, about 92% are singletons. Sequencing was performed on peripheral blood, taken 28 days after the second AZD1222 dose. The receptors were sampled from an adult who received the AZD1222 COVID-19 vaccine.

V is TRBV5-8 and J is TRBJ1-6; a weak D match, TRBD1 (5 bases). The germline V gene has CDR1 SGHTS and CDR2 YDEGEE. The CDR3 runs to 15 residues. V was cut by 2 bases and J by 10 bases, with 16 bases left in between. The CDR3 nucleotides are TGTGCCAGCAGCTTTATCCGGGGCCCTTCGTCACCCCTCCACTTT. As protein: CASSFIRGPSSPLHF.

This clone was detected only once. This sequence joins TRBV19 and TRBJ2-3; the match to TRBD2 covers 9 bases. Trimming took 6 bases from V and 4 from J; bases not matched to a gene: 5. Germline-derived CDR1 and CDR2 are LNHDA and SQIVND (reference sequence). The CDR3 length is 14 residues. Here the CDR3 DNA reads TGTGCCAGTAGCCGCGGGGGGGGTTCAGATACGCAGTATTTT. It translates to CASSRGGGSDTQYF.

The chain carries TRBV28 and TRBJ1-5, with D unclear. The CDR3 consists of 15 residues. Germline CDR1 and CDR2: MDHEN and SYDVKM. V was trimmed by 2 bases and J by 0 bases, leaving 8 bases between them. CDR3 DNA: TGTGCCAGCAGTTTACTCGGGAATAGCAATCAGCCCCAGCATTTT. This sequence encodes CASSLLGNSNQPQHF. Full variable domain (remainder filled in from reference TRBV28 and TRBJ1-5): DVKVTQSSRYLVKRTGEKVFLECVQDMDHENMFWYRQDPGLGLRLIYFSYDVKMKEKGDIPEGYSVSREKKERFSLILESASTNQTSMYLCASSLLGNSNQPQHFGDGTRLSIL.

This chain joins TRBV7-9 and TRBJ2-1; 7 bases match TRBD2. Germline V gene data show CDR1 as SEHNR and CDR2 as FQNEAQ (reference sequence). The junction had 3 bases not matched to a gene; V was cut back by 0 bases and J by 4 bases. The CDR3 spans 15 residues. The CDR3 sequence: CASSLAGGPYNEQFF. The CDR3 DNA sequence: TGTGCCAGCAGCTTAGCGGGAGGGCCTTACAATGAGCAGTTCTTC.

The V and J genes are TRBV19 and TRBJ2-2; D perhaps matches TRBD2 (6 bases). The CDR3 covers 16 residues. V lost 6 bases and J 9 bases, leaving 23 bases between the germline ends. Germline CDR1 and CDR2: LNHDA and SQIVND (reference sequence). CDR3 protein: CASSHGGPLVARELFF. The CDR3 DNA reads TGTGCCAGTAGCCACGGGGGACCCCTCGTGGCCAGGGAGCTGTTTTTT.

The chain couples TRBV19 to TRBJ1-5, with D maybe TRBD1 (6 bases). From germline, CDR1 is LNHDA and CDR2 SQIVND (reference sequence). V was pared by 6 bases and J by 0 bases, with 15 bases between. The CDR3 covers 16 residues. The CDR3 DNA reads as TGTGCCAGTAGACAGGACAGAGACTATAGCAATCAGCCCCAGCATTTT. Protein product: CASRQDRDYSNQPQHF.

The chain recombines TRBV6-6 with TRBJ2-2; the match to TRBD2 covers 10 bases. The CDR3 is 15 residues long. Trimming cost V 4 bases and J 2 bases; bases outside gene matches: 1. CDR1 is MNHNY, CDR2 SVGAGI, per germline (reference sequence). In DNA, the CDR3 is TGTGCCAGCAGTTGGACTAGCGGAAACACCGGGGAGCTGTTTTTT. The encoded protein is CASSWTSGNTGELFF.

The genes are TRBV12-3 or TRBV12-4 and TRBJ2-2; D gene unclear. V lost 6 bases to trimming and J lost 3 bases, with 5 bases between them. There are 12 residues in the CDR3. The CDR3 DNA sequence: TGTGCCAGCAGCTTATACACCGGGGAGCTGTTTTTT. As protein: CASSLYTGELFF.

V usage is TRBV5-6 and J usage is TRBJ1-6, with TRBD1 matching over 7 bases. There are 19 residues in the CDR3. CDR1 SGHDT and CDR2 YYEEEE come from the germline V gene. Trimming at V came to 0 bases and at J to 1 base, leaving 10 bases not matched to a gene. CDR3 coding DNA: TGTGCCAGCAGCTTGGGTAGGACAGGAAGTGGGTCCTATAATTCACCCCTCCACTTT. It encodes CASSLGRTGSGSYNSPLHF.

V is TRBV15 and J is TRBJ2-7; 9 bases are shared with TRBD1. The CDR3 sequence is 16 residues long. With V trimmed by 3 bases and J by 4 bases, 10 bases remained unmatched. CDR1 LNHNV and CDR2 YYDKDF come from the germline V gene (reference sequence). The chain's CDR3 is CATSRGDRVIGYEQYF. CDR3 coding DNA: TGTGCCACCAGCAGGGGGGACAGGGTCATCGGTTACGAGCAGTACTTC. Drawing the rest from reference TRBV15 and TRBJ2-7, the complete variable domain is DAMVIQNPRYQVTQFGKPVTLSCSQTLNHNVMYWYQQKSSQAPKLLFHYYDKDFNNEADTPDNFQSRRPNTSFCFLDIRSPGLGDTAMYLCATSRGDRVIGYEQYFGPGTRLTVT.

The V gene is TRBV20-1, the J gene TRBJ1-5; no firm D call. Germline CDR1 DFQATT, CDR2 SNEGSKA (reference sequence). The V end lost 3 bases, the J end lost 0 bases, and 6 bases lay between the germline ends. The CDR3 contains 13 residues. The CDR3 region has the DNA TGCAGTGCTAGTGTCGGTAGCAATCAGCCCCAGCATTTT. Protein product: CSASVGSNQPQHF.

V gene TRBV20-1 combines with J gene TRBJ2-5, with D possibly being TRBD2 (5 bases). Germline V lookup: CDR1 DFQATT, CDR2 SNEGSKA (reference sequence). Trimming removed 4 bases from V and 2 bases from J, with 11 bases in between. This CDR3 is 13 amino acids long. CDR3: CSATDRDQETQYF. CDR3 bases: TGCAGTGCTACTGACCGGGATCAAGAGACCCAGTACTTC.

The V and J genes are TRBV28 and TRBJ1-1; D is unclear. The CDR3 consists of 11 residues. V dropped 5 bases and J dropped 7 bases, with 8 bases sitting between them. Germline-derived CDR1 and CDR2 are MDHEN and SYDVKM. The chain's CDR3 is CASSQRIEAFF. Written as DNA, the CDR3 is TGTGCCAGCAGTCAGCGGATTGAAGCTTTCTTT.

The chain has TRBV19 and TRBJ1-1; D is uncertain. Per germline, CDR1 LNHDA and CDR2 SQIVND (reference sequence). Trimming stripped 1 base from V and 0 bases from J, with 9 bases between. This CDR3 region has 15 residues. CDR3 DNA: TGTGCCAGTAGTATAGGATCAAGAATGAACACTGAAGCTTTCTTT. It yields the protein CASSIGSRMNTEAFF.

This sequence joins TRBV28 and TRBJ2-7; 7 bases align to TRBD1. The CDR3 has 14 amino acids. CDR1 MDHEN and CDR2 SYDVKM come from the germline V gene. V was pared by 5 bases and J by 6 bases, with 10 bases of the junction left unmatched. The CDR3 loop reads CASSGATGFREQYF. The CDR3 DNA reads as TGTGCCAGCAGTGGTGCGACAGGGTTTCGCGAGCAGTACTTC.

J is TRBJ1-4 and V is TRBV2, with 11 bases lining up with TRBD1. The V and J ends lost 6 bases and 5 bases, in that order; junction bases with no gene match: 8. This CDR3 is built from 16 residues. Looked up from germline, CDR1 is SNHLY and CDR2 is FYNNEI. The DNA of the CDR3 is TGTGCCAGCAGCGGGGGGACAGGGGGTCCGAATGAAAAACTGTTTTTT. Its translation is CASSGGTGGPNEKLFF.

The chain links TRBV4-1 to TRBJ2-6; 8 bases fit TRBD2. The CDR3 runs 16 residues. V lost 0 bases, J lost 4 bases, and 2 bases stayed unmatched. Germline values: CDR1 MGHRA, CDR2 YSYEKL. CDR3: CASSQDSGTGANVLTF. The DNA for the CDR3 is TGCGCCAGCAGCCAAGATAGCGGGACCGGGGCCAACGTCCTGACTTTC.

The genes are TRBV19 and TRBJ2-1; maybe TRBD2 (5 bases). The CDR3 length is 13 residues. Germline-derived CDR1 and CDR2 are LNHDA and SQIVND (reference sequence). The ends were cut back, 3 bases at V and 7 bases at J, with 10 bases in the middle. The CDR3 nucleotides read TGTGCCAGTAGTATGGAGGACTGGAATGAGCAGTTCTTC. Encoded protein: CASSMEDWNEQFF.